This is a list of T cell receptor beta chains from one sample in a study of blood T cell repertoires in COVID-19. Produced via immunoSEQ multiplex PCR; TCRdb's table is partial and in-frame only. The sample holds 400,000 or so clones, around 87% seen once. The specimen was peripheral blood. The receptors here all came from a human donor in a cohort sampled during active COVID-19. CDR3s include the opening cysteine and the closing phenylalanine or tryptophan. D genes are given only for firm matches. Clone size is shown for a subset of rows, as once, few, many or a class of expanded clone.

D: NA; J: TRBJ2-1; V: TRBV2; size: NA; DNA: TGTGCCAGCAGTTCTGACAGAGCCTCCTACAATGAGCAGTTCTTC; CDR3: CASSSDRASYNEQFF
D: NA; J: TRBJ1-3; V: TRBV5-4; size: NA; DNA: TGTGCCAGCAGCTCAGGGCCTGGAAACACCATATATTTT; CDR3: CASSSGPGNTIYF
D: TRBD2; J: TRBJ2-1; V: TRBV7-9; size: NA; DNA: TGTGCCAGCAGCTTAGGTCGGACTAGCGGAAAGTACAATGAGCAGTTCTTC; CDR3: CASSLGRTSGKYNEQFF
D: TRBD1; J: TRBJ2-7; V: TRBV24-1; size: NA; DNA: TGTGCCACCAGTGATTTCGGGCAGGGGGCCTACGAGCAGTACTTC; CDR3: CATSDFGQGAYEQYF
D: NA; J: TRBJ1-2; V: TRBV13; size: NA; DNA: TGTGCCAGCAGCTGGACAGCATCTGGCTACACCTTC; CDR3: CASSWTASGYTF
D: NA; J: TRBJ1-2; V: TRBV6-5; size: NA; DNA: TGTGCCAGCAGCCCCGGACAGATCCGTGGCTACACCTTC; CDR3: CASSPGQIRGYTF
D: TRBD1; J: TRBJ1-6; V: TRBV3-1/TRBV3-2; size: NA; DNA: TGTGCCAGCAGCCAAGGGATAAGACAGGGCAGGAGCTCCTATAATTCACCCCTCCACTTT; CDR3: CASSQGIRQGRSSYNSPLHF
D: TRBD1; J: TRBJ2-2; V: TRBV7-3; size: NA; DNA: TGTGCCAGCAGCCCACAGGGGGCGATCGGGGAGCTGTTTTTT; CDR3: CASSPQGAIGELFF
D: NA; J: TRBJ2-2; V: TRBV5-1; size: few; DNA: TGCGCCAGCAGCTTCGGGGGAGAAAACACCGGGGAGCTGTTTTTT; CDR3: CASSFGGENTGELFF
D: TRBD1; J: TRBJ1-2; V: TRBV19; size: NA; DNA: TGTGCCAGTAGCAGGGACAGGGGCTATGGCTACACCTTC; CDR3: CASSRDRGYGYTF
D: TRBD1; J: TRBJ1-6; V: TRBV25-1; size: NA; DNA: TGTGCCAGCATTCCTTGGACAGGGGGTAATTCACCCCTCCACTTT; CDR3: CASIPWTGGNSPLHF
D: NA; J: TRBJ1-3; V: TRBV9; size: NA; DNA: TGTGCCAGCAGAGCTAACAGTGGAAACACCATATATTTT; CDR3: CASRANSGNTIYF
D: NA; J: TRBJ1-2; V: TRBV5-1; size: NA; DNA: TGCGCCAGCAGCCTAGTGGAGGCTAACTATGGCTACACCTTC; CDR3: CASSLVEANYGYTF
D: TRBD2; J: TRBJ2-3; V: TRBV5-1; size: NA; DNA: TGCGCCAGCAGCTTGGCCGGAGGTGCGGGAGTATCAGATACGCAGTATTTT; CDR3: CASSLAGGAGVSDTQYF
D: NA; J: TRBJ2-3; V: TRBV24-1; size: many; DNA: TGTGCCACCAGTCTCCAGGGCGGAGATACGCAGTATTTT; CDR3: CATSLQGGDTQYF
D: NA; J: TRBJ2-3; V: TRBV14; size: once; DNA: TGTGCCAGCAGCCAAGAGGCAGGGGCAGATACGCAGTATTTT; CDR3: CASSQEAGADTQYF
D: TRBD1; J: TRBJ2-7; V: TRBV30; size: NA; DNA: TGTGCCTGGATTCGCTCCGGGACAGGGGGTTACGAGCAGTACTTC; CDR3: CAWIRSGTGGYEQYF
D: TRBD2; J: TRBJ2-7; V: TRBV14; size: NA; DNA: TGTGCCAGCAGCCAAGGGGGGAGCGGGAGGGCCTACGAGCAGTACTTC; CDR3: CASSQGGSGRAYEQYF
D: TRBD2; J: TRBJ2-3; V: TRBV15; size: NA; DNA: TGTGCCACCAGTCGCGGGAGGAGCACAGATACGCAGTATTTT; CDR3: CATSRGRSTDTQYF
D: TRBD2; J: TRBJ2-1; V: TRBV9; size: NA; DNA: TGTGCCAGCAGCCCCCGACTAGCGGGGGGAGACAATGAGCAGTTCTTC; CDR3: CASSPRLAGGDNEQFF
D: NA; J: TRBJ2-1; V: TRBV4-2; size: once; DNA: TGTGCCAGCAGCCAAGACGGTAGTGAGCAGTTCTTC; CDR3: CASSQDGSEQFF
D: NA; J: TRBJ1-2; V: TRBV20-1; size: NA; DNA: TGCAGTGCTAGTCCCCCCCAACAGAGGGCTGGCTACACCTTC; CDR3: CSASPPQQRAGYTF
D: NA; J: TRBJ1-3; V: TRBV4-1; size: NA; DNA: TGCGCCAGCAGCCAACCTAGTCAGGGCTACTCTGGAAACACCATATATTTT; CDR3: CASSQPSQGYSGNTIYF
D: NA; J: TRBJ2-7; V: TRBV9; size: NA; DNA: TGTGCCAGCAGCGTAGAACAACAGTCTTACGAGCAGTACTTC; CDR3: CASSVEQQSYEQYF
D: NA; J: TRBJ2-7; V: TRBV19; size: NA; DNA: TGTGCCAGTTCCACGGGGAACGAGCAGTACTTC; CDR3: CASSTGNEQYF
D: NA; J: TRBJ2-2; V: TRBV5-1; size: NA; DNA: TGCGCCAGCAGCCAGGGGACGGTGATGGGCGGGGAGCTGTTTTTT; CDR3: CASSQGTVMGGELFF
D: TRBD2; J: TRBJ2-7; V: TRBV2; size: NA; DNA: TGTGCCAGCACGACTAGCGAGGCCTACGAGCAGTACTTC; CDR3: CASTTSEAYEQYF
D: TRBD1; J: TRBJ2-1; V: TRBV11-1; size: NA; DNA: TGTGCCAGCAGCAAAAGGGGGCAGGGTAGGCAGTTCTTC; CDR3: CASSKRGQGRQFF
D: NA; J: TRBJ2-2; V: TRBV6-5; size: NA; DNA: TGTGCCAGCAGTTACAGGGGTCATGCGAACACCGGGGAGCTGTTTTTT; CDR3: CASSYRGHANTGELFF